These T cell receptor beta chains were read from a single sample in a study of beta chain features in type 1 diabetes. The repertoire was sequenced with immunoSEQ multiplex PCR; TCRdb's copy has only in-frame clones and lacks some. The sample has around 340,000 clones; roughly 8% are singletons. The sample was central memory CD4+ T cells from blood. These receptors originate from a woman aged 18-30 years in good health. Both conserved end residues are part of each CDR3. The order of the fields is J gene, V gene, D gene, clone size, CDR3 DNA, CDR3 protein. The D gene is left open where the match is weak. Clone sizes are given selectively: once, few, many, or a class where the clone is expanded.

J: TRBJ2-7
V: TRBV28
D: TRBD1
size: .
DNA: TGTGCCAGCAGTTCAGCCGGGACAGGGTTTTACGAGCAGTACTTC
CDR3: CASSSAGTGFYEQYF

J: TRBJ2-3
V: TRBV5-4
D: TRBD2
size: few
DNA: TGTGCCAGCAGCTTGGAACGCGGGAGGAGTACGCAGTATTTT
CDR3: CASSLERGRSTQYF

J: TRBJ2-7
V: TRBV2
D: .
size: .
DNA: TGTGCCAGCAAGGTGTCCTACGAGCAGTACTTC
CDR3: CASKVSYEQYF

J: TRBJ2-3
V: TRBV27
D: .
size: .
DNA: TGTGCCAGCAGTTCCCTAGCGCCCACAGATACGCAGTATTTT
CDR3: CASSSLAPTDTQYF

J: TRBJ2-5
V: TRBV18
D: .
size: .
DNA: TGTGCCAGCTCACTTCTACCGGGACACCAACAAGAGACCCAGTACTTC
CDR3: CASSLLPGHQQETQYF

J: TRBJ2-7
V: TRBV27
D: .
size: .
DNA: TGTGCCAGCAACAGGTTGGGAGGCCAGGGGGTGTCCGAGCAGTACTTC
CDR3: CASNRLGGQGVSEQYF

J: TRBJ2-1
V: TRBV10-2
D: .
size: few
DNA: TGCGCCAGCAGTACAGGGTCAGTTGGGCAGTTCTTC
CDR3: CASSTGSVGQFF

J: TRBJ2-1
V: TRBV5-5
D: .
size: .
DNA: TGTGCCAGCAGCTGGGGGAATGAGCAGTTCTTC
CDR3: CASSWGNEQFF

J: TRBJ2-1
V: TRBV7-2
D: .
size: .
DNA: TGTGCCAGCAGCCAATCCCGGACAGTTATTTCCTACAATGAGCAGTTCTTC
CDR3: CASSQSRTVISYNEQFF

J: TRBJ1-2
V: TRBV28
D: .
size: few
DNA: TGTGCCAGCAGTTTATCCAGCCTCTATGGCTACACCTTC
CDR3: CASSLSSLYGYTF

J: TRBJ2-1
V: TRBV7-8
D: .
size: many
DNA: TGTGCCAGCAGCTTAGCGGCCAGGAATGCCGGCATCAATGAGCAGTTCTTC
CDR3: CASSLAARNAGINEQFF

J: TRBJ2-7
V: TRBV21-1
D: .
size: few
DNA: TGTGCCAGCACCGCGGGACGGGATCCCTACGAGCAGTACTTC
CDR3: CASTAGRDPYEQYF

J: TRBJ2-1
V: TRBV6-6
D: .
size: .
DNA: TGTGCCAGCAGTGGTGTCCTCAATGAGCAGTTCTTC
CDR3: CASSGVLNEQFF

J: TRBJ2-6
V: TRBV19
D: .
size: .
DNA: TGTGCCAGTAGTTTCCGGACAGCAACGAGCTCTGGGGCCAACGTCCTGACTTTC
CDR3: CASSFRTATSSGANVLTF

J: TRBJ2-7
V: TRBV7-2
D: TRBD2
size: .
DNA: TGTGCCAGCAGCTTAACAGCGGGAGTGGGCGAGCAGTACTTC
CDR3: CASSLTAGVGEQYF

J: TRBJ2-5
V: TRBV23-1
D: .
size: few
DNA: TGCGCCAGCAGTCATAGGGATCGGGAGACCCAGTACTTC
CDR3: CASSHRDRETQYF

J: TRBJ2-1
V: TRBV7-2
D: .
size: many
DNA: TGTGCCAGCAGCCTAGGTTACAATGAGCAGTTCTTC
CDR3: CASSLGYNEQFF

J: TRBJ2-1
V: TRBV7-3
D: .
size: few
DNA: TGTGCCAGCAGCTTAGGGGCCTTAAGCTCCTACAATGAGCAGTTCTTC
CDR3: CASSLGALSSYNEQFF

J: TRBJ2-1
V: TRBV7-2
D: .
size: few
DNA: TGTGCCAGCAGCTTAGTTGCGTCGGTTTACAATGAGCAGTTCTTC
CDR3: CASSLVASVYNEQFF

J: TRBJ1-5
V: TRBV19
D: .
size: .
DNA: TGTGCCAGTAGTATAGCTTTGCGTACTAGCAATCAGCCCCAGCATTTT
CDR3: CASSIALRTSNQPQHF

J: TRBJ2-1
V: TRBV9
D: TRBD2
size: .
DNA: TGTGCCAGCAGCGTAGTAACTAGCGGGAGGGGTGAGCAGTTCTTC
CDR3: CASSVVTSGRGEQFF

J: TRBJ2-3
V: TRBV9
D: TRBD2
size: .
DNA: TGTGCCAGCAGCGCCCATAGCGGGAGTGGGAACACAGATACGCAGTATTTT
CDR3: CASSAHSGSGNTDTQYF

J: TRBJ1-4
V: TRBV7-2
D: TRBD1
size: many
DNA: TGTGCCAGCAGCTTAGGCGGGACAGGGCAGGAAAAACTGTTTTTT
CDR3: CASSLGGTGQEKLFF

J: TRBJ2-5
V: TRBV5-6
D: .
size: few
DNA: TGTGCCAGCAGCTTGGAGGGGGGCGCAGGTCAAGAGACCCAGTACTTC
CDR3: CASSLEGGAGQETQYF

J: TRBJ2-2
V: TRBV27
D: .
size: .
DNA: TGTGCCAGCAGTTACGGCGCGAGGGGGGAGCTGTTTTTT
CDR3: CASSYGARGELFF

J: TRBJ2-7
V: TRBV5-4
D: .
size: .
DNA: TGTGCCAGCAGCTCATTCGCGGCCTACGAGCAGTACTTC
CDR3: CASSSFAAYEQYF

J: TRBJ2-2
V: TRBV6-6
D: .
size: few
DNA: TGTGCCAGCAGTTACGTCGCCGGGGAGCTGTTTTTT
CDR3: CASSYVAGELFF

J: TRBJ2-1
V: TRBV9
D: .
size: .
DNA: TGTGCCAGCAGCGTAGCCCCATCTTCCGGTGGCGAGCAGTTCTTC
CDR3: CASSVAPSSGGEQFF

J: TRBJ2-1
V: TRBV7-2
D: .
size: .
DNA: TGTGCCAGCAGCTTATCGTCTACCGAGCTCAATGAGCAGTTCTTC
CDR3: CASSLSSTELNEQFF

J: TRBJ1-4
V: TRBV5-6
D: .
size: .
DNA: TGTGCCAGCAGCTTTCGGTACAGGCAGAATGAAAAACTGTTTTTT
CDR3: CASSFRYRQNEKLFF

J: TRBJ1-2
V: TRBV7-2
D: .
size: .
DNA: TGTGCCAGCAGCTTAGTCAAGGGGCATGGCTATGGCTACACCTTC
CDR3: CASSLVKGHGYGYTF

J: TRBJ2-1
V: TRBV14
D: .
size: many
DNA: TGTGCCAGCAGCCACAGTCTGCGGAAAAAAAGGAGCTCCTACAATGAGCAGTTCTTC
CDR3: CASSHSLRKKRSSYNEQFF

J: TRBJ1-5
V: TRBV14
D: .
size: .
DNA: TGTGCCAGCAGCCAACCGGCATGTAACTCCTATAGCAATCAGCCCCAGCATTTT
CDR3: CASSQPACNSYSNQPQHF

J: TRBJ2-7
V: TRBV2
D: .
size: many
DNA: TGTGCCAGCAGTGACACAAACTACGAGCAGTACTTC
CDR3: CASSDTNYEQYF

J: TRBJ2-5
V: TRBV20-1
D: .
size: .
DNA: TGCAGTGCCCAGGATCGAGAGACCCAGTACTTC
CDR3: CSAQDRETQYF

J: TRBJ2-7
V: TRBV7-2
D: TRBD1
size: few
DNA: TGTGCCAGCAGCCCGAGGGGACAGGGGGCCTACGAGCAGTACTTC
CDR3: CASSPRGQGAYEQYF

J: TRBJ2-7
V: TRBV19
D: TRBD1
size: few
DNA: TGTGCCAGTAGTGCCGCGACAGGGACCTACGAGCAGTACTTC
CDR3: CASSAATGTYEQYF

J: TRBJ2-1
V: TRBV27
D: .
size: few
DNA: TGTGCCAGCAGTCCCGGGGACTTTTACTCCTACAATGAGCAGTTCTTC
CDR3: CASSPGDFYSYNEQFF

J: TRBJ1-5
V: TRBV27
D: TRBD1
size: few
DNA: TGTGCCAGCAGGTCCGGGACAGCGCGCGGCGATCAGCCCCAGCATTTT
CDR3: CASRSGTARGDQPQHF

J: TRBJ1-5
V: TRBV28
D: .
size: .
DNA: TGTGCCAGCACCGAACATTATAGCAATCAGCCCCAGCATTTT
CDR3: CASTEHYSNQPQHF

J: TRBJ2-3
V: TRBV10-3
D: TRBD2
size: few
DNA: TGTGCCAGCAGGGTTGGGAGGGCCCGGGGAGATACGCAGTATTTT
CDR3: CASRVGRARGDTQYF

J: TRBJ1-1
V: TRBV7-3
D: TRBD1
size: .
DNA: TGTGCCAGCAGCCCGGACAGGGGCCGAACTGAAGCTTTCTTT
CDR3: CASSPDRGRTEAFF

J: TRBJ1-2
V: TRBV6-1
D: TRBD1
size: few
DNA: TGTGCCAGCAGTGCCGGGACAGGGCTCTATGGCTACACCTTC
CDR3: CASSAGTGLYGYTF

J: TRBJ1-2
V: TRBV5-6
D: .
size: many
DNA: TGTGCCAGCAGCTGGCACAAGGGGGATGGCTACACCTTC
CDR3: CASSWHKGDGYTF

J: TRBJ2-7
V: TRBV15
D: .
size: .
DNA: TGTGCCACCGGCAAATATGACTTGGACGAGCAGTACTTC
CDR3: CATGKYDLDEQYF

J: TRBJ2-7
V: TRBV29-1
D: .
size: few
DNA: TGCAGCGCAGGGATGGGGGGCTCGGGCGAGCAGTACTTC
CDR3: CSAGMGGSGEQYF

J: TRBJ2-5
V: TRBV28
D: .
size: .
DNA: TGTGCCAGCAGTGGGACAACAGAGACCCAGTACTTC
CDR3: CASSGTTETQYF

J: TRBJ2-2
V: TRBV27
D: TRBD1
size: .
DNA: TGTGCCAGCAGTAACAGGGGGAGCGGCACCGGGGAGCTGTTTTTT
CDR3: CASSNRGSGTGELFF

J: TRBJ1-1
V: TRBV7-9
D: .
size: few
DNA: TGTGCCAGCAGCTTAGGTGAACAGACTAAGACTTTCTTT
CDR3: CASSLGEQTKTFF

J: TRBJ2-7
V: TRBV7-2
D: TRBD2
size: few
DNA: TGTGCCAGCAGCTTCGTAGCGGGAGTGGACGAGCAGTACTTC
CDR3: CASSFVAGVDEQYF

J: TRBJ1-5
V: TRBV28
D: .
size: few
DNA: TGTGCCAGCAAGGGGGGGTGGAATCAGCCCCAGCATTTT
CDR3: CASKGGWNQPQHF

J: TRBJ2-5
V: TRBV7-2
D: .
size: few
DNA: TGTGCCAGCAGCTTAATTGCGCAGTTTGAAGAGACCCAGTACTTC
CDR3: CASSLIAQFEETQYF

J: TRBJ2-1
V: TRBV5-6
D: .
size: many
DNA: TGTGCCAGTTCCTCACCAGGACTAACAAGAGAGCAGTTCTTC
CDR3: CASSSPGLTREQFF

J: TRBJ2-1
V: TRBV6-5
D: .
size: many
DNA: TGTGCCAGCAGTTACCCAAGTGCAGGAACCAATGAGCAGTTCTTC
CDR3: CASSYPSAGTNEQFF

J: TRBJ2-3
V: TRBV11-2
D: TRBD2
size: few
DNA: TGTGCCAGCAGCCCCCGCCTAGCGGCTAGCACAGATACGCAGTATTTT
CDR3: CASSPRLAASTDTQYF

J: TRBJ2-3
V: TRBV6-5
D: TRBD1
size: .
DNA: TGTGCCATCAGTTACACAGGGGACGGGGCAGATACGCAGTATTTT
CDR3: CAISYTGDGADTQYF

J: TRBJ2-1
V: TRBV18
D: .
size: .
DNA: TGTGCCAGCTCCGCTGGCTTTGGACCCTACAATGAGCAGTTCTTC
CDR3: CASSAGFGPYNEQFF

J: TRBJ1-1
V: TRBV28
D: .
size: few
DNA: TGTGCCAGCACCCTAGGGAGGAGAATCCCGAACACTGAAGCTTTCTTT
CDR3: CASTLGRRIPNTEAFF

J: TRBJ1-3
V: TRBV4-1
D: .
size: few
DNA: TGCGCCAGCAGCCAAGATGGTGGGGCGGACTCTGGAAACACCATATATTTT
CDR3: CASSQDGGADSGNTIYF